A single sample is the source of the 9 T cell receptor beta chains below, sequenced in a study of response to subunit inactivated influenza vaccine. Using its own MiXCR run on the RT-PCR reads, TCRdb lists one record per CDR3 protein. The table includes under 550,000 distinct CDR3 sequences, less than 8% detected once. The sequenced sample was PBMCs from blood, obtained roughly 24 months after vaccination. Source of these receptors: a man aged 45 to 70 who received an inactivated influenza vaccine.

There are a few counts of this clonotype. A much more abundant neighbour one base away suggests this may be a read error. The J gene is TRBJ2-7, the V gene TRBV11-2; D gene uncertain. The CDR3 length is 11 residues. V gave up 2 bases and J gave up 6 bases, with 5 bases separating them. Per the germline V gene, CDR1 is SGHAT and CDR2 is FQNNGV. CDR3 region: CASSLKVEQYF. CDR3 in DNA: TGTGCCAGCAGCTTAAAGGTCGAGCAGTACTTC.

The gene calls are TRBV5-5 and TRBJ2-5, with D hard to call. The CDR3 is made up of 14 amino acids. Germline CDR1 is SGHKS and CDR2 is YYEKEE (reference sequence). The V gene lost 2 bases and the J gene lost 3 bases, with 11 bases spanning the gap. CDR3 nucleotide sequence: TGTGCCAGCAGCTTTGGTTGGGTAGAAGAGACCCAGTACTTC. Protein: CASSFGWVEETQYF.

This clonotype has ten or more counts. CDR3 nucleotides: TGTGCCAGCAGTGAAGACAGATTTGGGGAGCTGTTTTTT. It is translated as CASSEDRFGELFF. The gene calls are TRBV2 and TRBJ2-2; D unresolved. The V and J ends lost 1 base and 8 bases respectively, with 8 bases between them. There are 13 residues in the CDR3. Looked up from germline, CDR1 is SNHLY and CDR2 is FYNNEI.

This clonotype occurred many times. This chain uses TRBV12-3 or TRBV12-4 with TRBJ2-3, with 8 bases identical to TRBD2. Trimming at V came to 1 base and at J to 4 bases, leaving 7 bases not matched to a gene. The CDR3 is 16 residues long. The CDR3 loop is CASSLEAGGAADTQYF. In DNA form, the CDR3 reads TGTGCCAGCAGTTTAGAGGCCGGGGGGGCTGCAGATACGCAGTATTTT.

This clonotype has just a few counts. The J gene is TRBJ2-2, the V gene TRBV27; D is possibly TRBD2 (5 bases). The CDR3 spans 15 residues. V lost 10 bases, J lost 0 bases, and 15 bases lay in between. The germline V gene has CDR1 MNHEY and CDR2 SMNVEV (reference sequence). The CDR3, as DNA: TGTGCCACCAAGCCGGGATCCGCGAACACCGGGGAGCTGTTTTTT. Amino acid sequence: CATKPGSANTGELFF.

The chain employs TRBV6-2 or TRBV6-3 and TRBJ2-5; no firm D call. There are 14 residues in the CDR3. Germline loops: CDR1 MNHEY, CDR2 SVGEGT. The V gene lost 4 bases and the J gene lost 0 bases, with 9 bases spanning the gap. CDR3 amino acids: CASSWALYQETQYF. CDR3 nucleotides: TGTGCCAGCAGTTGGGCCCTCTACCAAGAGACCCAGTACTTC.

In its sample, this clonotype was seen many times. The genes are TRBV4-3 and TRBJ1-1; D is unresolved. The CDR3 spans 14 residues. With 4 bases removed from V and 5 bases from J, the gap between germline ends came to 14 bases. Per germline, CDR1 LGHNA and CDR2 YSLEER. The CDR3 nucleotides read TGCGCCAGCAGCCCCCGGAGGGTGGGGACTGAAGCTTTCTTT. It translates to CASSPRRVGTEAFF.

This clonotype was counted only a few times. The chain has TRBV25-1 and TRBJ2-7; possibly TRBD2 for D (7 bases). Germline CDR1 and CDR2: MGHDK and SYGVNS. Trimming shortened V by 6 bases and J by 7 bases, and 13 bases separated the two germline ends. CDR3 length: 12 residues. The CDR3 DNA follows: TGTGCCAGCAGCCCAGGGAGGGGGGAGCAGTACTTC. It is translated as CASSPGRGEQYF.

The chain carries TRBV28 and TRBJ1-2, with 9 bases lining up with TRBD1. This CDR3 is 14 amino acids long. J lost 4 bases, V lost 6 bases, and 6 bases had no gene match. Germline values: CDR1 MDHEN, CDR2 SYDVKM. The CDR3: CASRSGTGTYGYTF. The CDR3 bases are TGTGCCAGCAGGTCCGGGACAGGGACCTATGGCTACACCTTC.